This T cell receptor (beta chain) was identified during a study of glioma-infiltrating T cells after dendritic cell vaccination. Study details: Dendritic cells derived from monocytes and pulsed with autologous tumor lysate formed the vaccine. Study-wide results and caveats: Higher TCR clonality did not directly relate to longer survival.

Sequenced by immunoSEQ multiplex PCR; TCRdb stores in-frame clones only, minus some. The sample has roughly 96,000 clones, 79% seen once. The CDR3 totals 13 residues. Germline V lookup: CDR1 SGHTA, CDR2 FQGNSA. The V end lost 5 bases, the J end lost 2 bases, and 9 bases lay between the germline ends. Comment on this clone: Its specificity is unknown.

The receptor was derived from a human donor with glioblastoma. The chain recombines TRBV7-2 with TRBJ1-1; D ambiguous. The material sequenced was blood, taken before dendritic cell vaccination. For the CDR3, the DNA is TGTGCCAGCAGCCCCGCCCTAAACACTGAAGCTTTCTTT. It yields the protein CASSPALNTEAFF.